One sample yielded the 27 T cell receptor beta chains listed below, sequenced in a study of blood T cell repertoires in COVID-19. The repertoire was sequenced with immunoSEQ multiplex PCR; TCRdb's copy has only in-frame clones and lacks some. The profile shows 75,000 to 100,000 clones, approximately 90% of them singletons. What was sequenced was peripheral blood. These receptors all stem from a human donor in a cohort sampled during active COVID-19.

The CDR3 region is CASSVLLAAPQETQYF. In DNA form, the CDR3 reads TGTGCCAGCAGTGTCCTACTAGCGGCGCCCCAAGAGACCCAGTACTTC. The rearrangement links TRBV2 to TRBJ2-5, with TRBD2 matching over 8 bases. The CDR3 contains 16 residues. Germline CDR1 reads SNHLY; CDR2 reads FYNNEI. The V gene end was trimmed by 4 bases and the J gene end by 1 base; junction bases not matched to a gene: 8.

This clone was seen once. The chain recombines TRBV6-2 or TRBV6-3 with TRBJ2-2; possibly TRBD2 for D (6 bases). The length of the CDR3 is 16 residues. CDR1 is MNHEY, CDR2 SVGEGT, per germline. V lost 0 bases and J 9 bases, leaving 17 bases between the germline ends. CDR3 sequence: CASSYSKLRRDRELFF. The CDR3 nucleotides read TGTGCCAGCAGTTACTCCAAACTTCGGAGGGACCGGGAGCTGTTTTTT.

The genes are TRBV18 and TRBJ2-7; D ambiguous. Trimming took off 8 bases at V and 3 bases at J, with 14 bases between the two ends. The CDR3 is 13 amino acids. Germline CDR1 KGHSH, CDR2 LQKENI. The CDR3 is CASRGGESYEQYF. The DNA for the CDR3 is TGTGCCAGCCGAGGCGGCGAGAGCTACGAGCAGTACTTC.

The rearrangement links TRBV18 to TRBJ1-2; 7 bases fit TRBD1. CDR1 KGHSH and CDR2 LQKENI come from the germline V gene. CDR3 length: 14 amino acids. J gave up 4 bases and V 1 base, and 3 bases lay outside the gene matches. The chain's CDR3 is CASSPQTGTYGYTF. Here the CDR3 DNA reads TGTGCCAGCTCACCACAGACAGGGACCTATGGCTACACCTTC.

This sequence joins TRBV7-8 and TRBJ2-7, with 10 bases identical to TRBD1. The CDR3 length is 15 residues. The germline V gene encodes CDR1 SGHVS and CDR2 FQNEAQ. Trimming cost V 6 bases and J 3 bases; bases outside gene matches: 8. The DNA of the CDR3 is TGTGCCAGCAGTTCCCCGGGACAGGGGTTCTACGAGCAGTACTTC. This translates into CASSSPGQGFYEQYF.

V gene TRBV7-9 combines with J gene TRBJ2-2; 7 bases are a match to TRBD1. Trimming removed 2 bases from V and 1 base from J; junction bases left unmatched: 1. Germline-derived CDR1 and CDR2 are SEHNR and FQNEAQ (reference sequence). The CDR3 runs 15 residues. This chain's CDR3 is CASSLRQGNTGELFF. The CDR3 DNA sequence: TGTGCCAGCAGCTTACGACAGGGGAACACCGGGGAGCTGTTTTTT. Looking up the rest from reference TRBV7-9 and TRBJ2-2 gives the full variable domain: DTGVSQNPRHKITKRGQNVTFRCDPISEHNRLYWYRQTLGQGPEFLTYFQNEAQLEKSRLLSDRFSAERPKGSFSTLEIQRTEQGDSAMYLCASSLRQGNTGELFFGEGSRLTVL.

This chain joins TRBV5-1 and TRBJ2-5, with D possibly TRBD1 on 5 matching bases. Trimming shortened V by 4 bases and J by 2 bases, and 12 bases separated the two germline ends. The V gene's germline CDR1 is SGHRS and CDR2 YFSETQ. The CDR3 totals 14 residues. CDR3 bases: TGCGCCAGCAGCCCTGGGGCGTGGCAAGAGACCCAGTACTTC. Its protein is CASSPGAWQETQYF.

CDR3 DNA: TGTGCCAGCAGTTTCCCGGGGGAGAACACCGGGGAGCTGTTTTTT. This sequence encodes CASSFPGENTGELFF. The chain joins TRBV28 to TRBJ2-2, with a tentative D call TRBD2 (6 bases). Germline lookup yields CDR1 MDHEN and CDR2 SYDVKM. CDR3 length: 15 residues. V was trimmed by 3 bases and J by 1 base, leaving 9 bases between them.

This chain joins TRBV6-5 and TRBJ2-1; D possibly corresponds to TRBD2 (6 bases). This CDR3 region has 15 residues. CDR1 MNHEY and CDR2 SVGAGI come from the germline V gene. V shed 5 bases and J shed 6 bases, with 17 bases lying between them. Here the CDR3 reads CASSLGRPVFNEQFF. CDR3 bases: TGTGCCAGCAGTCTCGGGAGACCCGTTTTCAATGAGCAGTTCTTC.

V usage is TRBV14 and J usage is TRBJ1-6, with 10 bases matching TRBD1. The CDR3 totals 18 residues. The V segment lost 4 bases and the J segment 1 base; nucleotides outside the gene matches: 7. Germline CDR1 and CDR2: SGHDN and FVKESK. CDR3 amino acids: CASSPGTGDRSYNSPLHF. CDR3 bases: TGTGCCAGCAGCCCCGGGACAGGGGATCGATCCTATAATTCACCCCTCCACTTT.

The chain is built from TRBV5-1 and TRBJ2-1; 12 bases align to TRBD1. In germline, CDR1 is SGHRS, CDR2 YFSETQ. The CDR3 extends over 16 amino acids. V was pared by 0 bases and J by 10 bases, with 8 bases of the junction left unmatched. This CDR3 reads CASSLGPGQGAREQFF. The CDR3 DNA sequence: TGCGCCAGCAGCTTGGGCCCGGGACAGGGGGCTAGGGAGCAGTTCTTC.

The V and J genes are TRBV2 and TRBJ2-3; 14 bases match TRBD2. After removal of 9 bases from V and 2 bases from J, the junction contained 10 bases not matched to a gene. This CDR3 comprises 17 residues. From germline, CDR1 is SNHLY and CDR2 FYNNEI. The CDR3 loop is CARTSGTSGSITDTQYF. CDR3 DNA sequence: TGTGCCAGAACCTCCGGGACTAGCGGGAGTATCACAGATACGCAGTATTTT.

The chain recombines TRBV16 with TRBJ2-2; 10 bases agree with TRBD1. Trimming at V came to 4 bases and at J to 4 bases, leaving 3 bases not matched to a gene. This CDR3 has 15 residues. CDR1 is KGHSY and CDR2 is FQNENV in the germline V gene. CDR3 region: CASSLRTGGTGELFF. The CDR3 nucleotides read TGTGCCAGCAGCCTCCGGACAGGGGGCACCGGGGAGCTGTTTTTT.

The chain couples TRBV5-1 to TRBJ1-2; D gene unclear. V lost 7 bases and J lost 4, with 17 bases in between. Germline values: CDR1 SGHRS, CDR2 YFSETQ. The CDR3 length is 14 residues. This CDR3 reads CASRSGPGGYGYTF. CDR3 DNA: TGCGCCAGCCGGTCTGGTCCCGGAGGCTATGGCTACACCTTC.

This chain uses TRBV29-1 with TRBJ1-4; perhaps TRBD1 as D (5 bases). CDR1 SQVTM and CDR2 ANQGSEA come from the germline V gene. This CDR3 comprises 15 residues. V was trimmed by 5 bases and J by 8 bases, leaving 21 bases between them. CDR3 residues: CSVIPTGGGWEKLFF. The CDR3 DNA reads TGCAGCGTTATCCCAACGGGCGGGGGTTGGGAAAAACTGTTTTTT.

The chain links TRBV9 to TRBJ1-4, with 9 bases aligning to TRBD1. The CDR3 length is 15 residues. The J segment lost 7 bases and the V segment lost 3 bases, leaving 7 bases of the junction unmatched. Germline assignment: CDR1 SGDLS and CDR2 YYNGEE. The CDR3: CASSGPQGAFEKLFF. CDR3 DNA: TGTGCCAGCAGCGGCCCACAGGGGGCGTTTGAAAAACTGTTTTTT. Variable domain in full (rest from reference TRBV9 and TRBJ1-4): DSGVTQTPKHLITATGQRVTLRCSPRSGDLSVYWYQQSLDQGLQFLIQYYNGEERAKGNILERFSAQQFPDLHSELNLSSLELGDSALYFCASSGPQGAFEKLFFGSGTQLSVL.

This chain links TRBV7-3 with TRBJ2-1; 13 bases map to TRBD2. The CDR3 contains 15 residues. The junction had 1 base not matched to a gene; V was cut back by 3 bases and J by 5 bases. Germline values: CDR1 SGHTA, CDR2 FQGTGA. The CDR3 DNA is TGTGCCAGCAGCTTCGGGACTAGCGGGAACAATGAGCAGTTCTTC. It is translated as CASSFGTSGNNEQFF.

The chain has TRBV7-3 and TRBJ2-3; 8 nucleotides agree with TRBD1. Germline V gene lookup returns CDR1 SGHTA and CDR2 FQGTGA. V lost 3 bases to trimming and J lost 4 bases; unmatched junction nucleotides: 0. This CDR3 spans 13 amino acids. CDR3 protein: CASSLGQADTQYF. In DNA form, the CDR3 reads TGTGCCAGCAGCTTGGGACAGGCAGATACGCAGTATTTT.

This chain links TRBV19 with TRBJ2-1, with D perhaps TRBD1 (5 bases). The CDR3 runs to 16 residues. V was pared by 1 base and J by 1 base, with 11 bases between. Germline V gives CDR1 LNHDA, CDR2 SQIVND (reference sequence). The CDR3 DNA reads TGTGCCAGTAGTATAGCAGGGCAGTATTCCTACAATGAGCAGTTCTTC. Translation: CASSIAGQYSYNEQFF.

The chain is built from TRBV9 and TRBJ2-1; 12 bases match TRBD2. Germline V gene lookup returns CDR1 SGDLS and CDR2 YYNGEE. The CDR3 sequence is 16 residues long. J lost 10 bases, V lost 0 bases, and 8 bases had no gene match. CDR3 in amino acids: CASSVELAGGPWEQFF. The CDR3 region has the DNA TGTGCCAGCAGCGTAGAGCTAGCGGGGGGGCCGTGGGAGCAGTTCTTC.

On this clone: The sample has other DNA sequences that encode this CDR3 too. The rearrangement joins TRBV30 to TRBJ1-1; 7 positions agree with TRBD1. The CDR3 sequence is 13 residues long. Germline V gives CDR1 GTSNPN, CDR2 SVGIG (reference sequence). With V trimmed by 3 bases and J by 2 bases, 3 bases remained unmatched. CDR3 DNA: TGTGCCTGGAGCAGGGGGGTTAACACTGAAGCTTTCTTT. Amino acids: CAWSRGVNTEAFF. Looking up the rest from reference TRBV30 and TRBJ1-1 gives the full variable domain: SQTIHQWPATLVQPVGSPLSLECTVEGTSNPNLYWYRQAAGRGLQLLFYSVGIGQISSEVPQNLSASRPQDRQFILSSKKLLLSDSGFYLCAWSRGVNTEAFFGQGTRLTVV.

A note on this clone: Other DNA sequences in this sample translate to the same CDR3. J is TRBJ1-1 and V is TRBV6-6; the D is unclear. From germline, CDR1 is MNHNY and CDR2 SVGAGI (reference sequence). With 0 bases removed from V and 1 base from J, the gap between germline ends came to 6 bases. The CDR3 spans 14 residues. CDR3 nucleotide sequence: TGTGCCAGCAGTTACTCAGAACAGAACACTGAAGCTTTCTTT. This gives the protein CASSYSEQNTEAFF.

This clone was observed a few times. V is TRBV27 and J is TRBJ2-1; maybe TRBD1 (6 bases). CDR3 length equals 11 residues. Per the germline V gene, CDR1 is MNHEY and CDR2 is SMNVEV (reference sequence). Trimming stripped 4 bases from V and 12 bases from J, with 10 bases between. CDR3 nucleotide sequence: TGTGCCAGCAGTTCCGGGACAACGCAGTTCTTC. It yields the protein CASSSGTTQFF.

This chain connects TRBV10-2 to TRBJ2-7; D might be TRBD2 (6 bases). There are 13 residues in the CDR3. The germline gives CDR1 WSHSY, CDR2 SAAADI. V lost 4 bases and J lost 5, with 12 bases in between. The CDR3 here is CASSASVPDEQYF. CDR3 DNA: TGCGCCAGCAGTGCTAGCGTACCCGACGAGCAGTACTTC.

The V gene is TRBV7-8, the J gene TRBJ2-7; 12 positions agree with TRBD2. The CDR3 length is 15 residues. Looked up from germline, CDR1 is SGHVS and CDR2 is FQNEAQ. Trimming at V came to 1 base and at J to 6 bases, leaving 4 bases not matched to a gene. For the CDR3, the DNA is TGTGCCAGCAGCTTAGGACTAGCGGGAGCTACCGAGCAGTACTTC. Translated: CASSLGLAGATEQYF.

This chain connects TRBV4-1 to TRBJ1-2, with 9 bases fitting TRBD1. J gave up 6 bases and V 5 bases, and 13 bases lay outside the gene matches. The CDR3 runs 16 residues. Germline V gene sequence: CDR1 MGHRA, CDR2 YSYEKL. Here the CDR3 reads CASSSRDRDFLHGYTF. CDR3 in DNA: TGCGCCAGCAGCTCCCGGGACAGGGATTTTTTGCATGGCTACACCTTC.

This rearrangement joins TRBV3-1 (or the pseudogene TRBV3-2) to TRBJ2-7; D is ambiguous. Germline assignment: CDR1 LGHDT and CDR2 YNNKEL (reference sequence). V lost 1 base to trimming and J lost 7 bases, with 11 bases between them. This CDR3 is 13 amino acids long. This CDR3 is CASSQGVRREQYF. CDR3 nucleotide sequence: TGTGCCAGCAGCCAAGGTGTGCGCCGAGAGCAGTACTTC.